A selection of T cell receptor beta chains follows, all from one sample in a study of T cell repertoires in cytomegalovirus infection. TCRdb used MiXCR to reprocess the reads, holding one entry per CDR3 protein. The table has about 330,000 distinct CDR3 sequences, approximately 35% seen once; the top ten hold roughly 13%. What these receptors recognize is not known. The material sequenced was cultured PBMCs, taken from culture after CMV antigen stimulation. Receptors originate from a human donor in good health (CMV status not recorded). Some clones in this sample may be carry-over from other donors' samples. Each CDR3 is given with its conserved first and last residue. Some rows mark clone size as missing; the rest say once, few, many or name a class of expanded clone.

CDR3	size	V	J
CASSLTGENQPQHF	NA	TRBV5-1	TRBJ1-5
CASSIVASGYNEQFF	few	TRBV19	TRBJ2-1
CASSFTGVTEAFF	few	TRBV6-2/TRBV6-3	TRBJ1-1
CASSLSPPPGTDQETQYF	NA	TRBV27	TRBJ2-5
CASSRPSRGGLEQFF	NA	TRBV23-1	TRBJ2-1
CASSQSPGHTYEQYF	once	TRBV4-1	TRBJ2-7
CASSLGLVAETQYF	NA	TRBV11-3	TRBJ2-5
CASSPGGSSLGGELFF	NA	TRBV7-2	TRBJ2-2
CATSDPPGQGSNEQFF	NA	TRBV24-1	TRBJ2-1
CSVEQDSPNEQFF	few	TRBV29-1	TRBJ2-1